One sample yielded the 30 T cell receptor beta chains listed below, sequenced in a study of memory B cells and T cells in multiple sclerosis. These receptors have no known antigen. Stimulus-free culture yielded autoproliferating CFSE-dim and non-proliferating CFSE-high T cells, each sequenced separately. Approximately 5x10^7 CFSE-labeled PBMCs were cultured around seven days unstimulated, then replicate wells were pooled. The table came from immunoSEQ multiplex PCR; TCRdb's copy has only in-frame clones and leaves some out. The repertoire holds 12,000 or so clones, with about four fifths as singletons. The specimen sequenced was PBMCs from blood kept in culture. These receptors were obtained from a human donor with multiple sclerosis.

This sequence joins TRBV5-1 and TRBJ2-1, with 10 bases aligning to TRBD2. The germline gives CDR1 SGHRS, CDR2 YFSETQ. V dropped 4 bases and J dropped 5; count of bases not matched to a gene: 9. The CDR3 consists of 16 residues. The CDR3 DNA is TGCGCCAGCAGCCAGCCACTAGCGGGGCGTCACAATGAGCAGTTCTTC. Encoded protein: CASSQPLAGRHNEQFF. The variable domain in full, completed from reference TRBV5-1 and TRBJ2-1, reads KAGVTQTPRYLIKTRGQQVTLSCSPISGHRSVSWYQQTPGQGLQFLFEYFSETQRNKGNFPGRFSGRQFSNSRSEMNVSTLELGDSALYLCASSQPLAGRHNEQFFGPGTRLTVL.

A few counts support this clone. The chain couples TRBV2 to TRBJ2-6, with 7 bases fitting TRBD2. Looked up from germline, CDR1 is SNHLY and CDR2 is FYNNEI. The CDR3 sequence is 15 residues long. V dropped 6 bases and J dropped 2; count of bases not matched to a gene: 4. CDR3 nucleotide sequence: TGTGCCAGCAGGGAGCTAGCGGCTGGGGCCAACGTCCTGACTTTC. This codes for CASRELAAGANVLTF.

As regards this clone: The same CDR3 can be traced to other DNA sequences in this sample. The chain joins TRBV5-1 to TRBJ1-2; 9 bases fit TRBD1. This CDR3 has 14 amino acids. V shed 4 bases, J shed 7 bases, and the junction held 8 bases outside the gene matches. Germline CDR1 and CDR2: SGHRS and YFSETQ. The CDR3 region has the DNA TGCGCCAGCAGCCCCGGGACAGGGCCCTTTGGCTACACCTTC. This encodes CASSPGTGPFGYTF.

This sequence joins TRBV18 and TRBJ1-4; the D gene is possibly TRBD1 (5 bases). V dropped 2 bases and J dropped 0 bases, with 7 bases sitting between them. Looked up from germline, CDR1 is KGHSH and CDR2 is LQKENI. The CDR3 consists of 15 residues. CDR3 nucleotides: TGTGCCAGCTCACCAGGGGGAGCAACTAATGAAAAACTGTTTTTT. Protein: CASSPGGATNEKLFF. The whole variable domain, filled in from reference TRBV18 and TRBJ1-4, reads NAGVMQNPRHLVRRRGQEARLRCSPMKGHSHVYWYRQLPEEGLKFMVYLQKENIIDESGMPKERFSAEFPKEGPSILRIQQVVRGDSAAYFCASSPGGATNEKLFFGSGTQLSVL.

The rearrangement links TRBV19 to TRBJ1-1; 7 bases line up with TRBD1. Germline V gene data show CDR1 as LNHDA and CDR2 as SQIVND (reference sequence). The CDR3 contains 15 residues. J was trimmed by 5 bases and V by 3 bases; bases with no gene match: 9. The CDR3 bases are TGTGCCAGTAGTATGAGTCCAGGGGGGCGAACTGAAGCTTTCTTT. Its translation is CASSMSPGGRTEAFF.

The chain is built from TRBV4-2 and TRBJ1-2; D is perhaps TRBD1 (6 bases). The CDR3 is 20 residues long. Germline V CDR1 and CDR2: LGHNA, YNFKEQ. Trimming stripped 0 bases from V and 3 bases from J, with 26 bases between. In DNA form, the CDR3 reads TGTGCCAGCAGCCAAGATCGAGCGTCGCCCACAGGGAGGGTGGACTATGGCTACACCTTC. Translated: CASSQDRASPTGRVDYGYTF.

The chain recombines TRBV2 with TRBJ2-5; 7 positions agree with TRBD1. The DNA end is more similar to TRBJ2-7, so the J call may be wrong. The CDR3 extends over 14 amino acids. CDR1 is SNHLY and CDR2 is FYNNEI in the germline V gene. The CDR3 sequence: CASRTGSGSYEQYF. DNA of the CDR3: TGTGCCAGCAGGACAGGGAGCGGTTCCTACGAGCAGTACTTC.

The V call is TRBV5-1, the J call TRBJ1-1, with TRBD1 as a possible D gene (6 bases). From germline, CDR1 is SGHRS and CDR2 YFSETQ. The CDR3 has 13 residues. V was clipped by 4 bases and J by 5 bases, with 12 bases between them. This chain's CDR3 is CASSQPGVTEAFF. Written as DNA, the CDR3 is TGCGCCAGCAGCCAACCAGGGGTGACTGAAGCTTTCTTT. The full variable domain, with the rest looked up from reference TRBV5-1 and TRBJ1-1, is KAGVTQTPRYLIKTRGQQVTLSCSPISGHRSVSWYQQTPGQGLQFLFEYFSETQRNKGNFPGRFSGRQFSNSRSEMNVSTLELGDSALYLCASSQPGVTEAFFGQGTRLTVV.

V is TRBV7-2 and J is TRBJ2-1; possibly TRBD1 or TRBD2 for D (6 bases each). The CDR3 is made up of 12 amino acids. V was clipped by 3 bases and J by 14 bases, with 14 bases between them. Germline loops: CDR1 SGHTA, CDR2 FQGNSA. Written as DNA, the CDR3 is TGTGCCAGCAGCTTCCGGGGGCTTGCGGAGTTCTTC. Amino acid sequence: CASSFRGLAEFF.

The chain's CDR3 is CASSLSLGEQYF. DNA for the CDR3: TGTGCCAGCAGTTTAAGTTTAGGGGAGCAGTACTTC. The chain recombines TRBV27 with TRBJ2-7; D unresolved. The CDR3 loop spans 12 amino acids. Trimming removed 2 bases at V and 7 bases at J, with 9 bases between. Germline lookup yields CDR1 MNHEY and CDR2 SMNVEV (reference sequence).

The genes are TRBV11-1 and TRBJ1-3; D unclear. V was clipped by 0 bases and J by 0 bases, with 3 bases between them. This CDR3 has 14 amino acids. Germline V gene data show CDR1 as SGHAT and CDR2 as FQDESV (reference sequence). CDR3 region: CASSLAFSGNTIYF. The CDR3 DNA reads as TGTGCCAGCAGCTTAGCCTTCTCTGGAAACACCATATATTTT.

The rearrangement joins TRBV27 to TRBJ1-5; possibly TRBD1 for D (5 bases). Germline CDR1 MNHEY, CDR2 SMNVEV (reference sequence). The CDR3 has 16 residues. V lost 1 base and J lost 2, with 12 bases in between. As DNA, the CDR3 is TGTGCCAGCAGTTTATTCTCAGGGTTGGGCAATCAGCCCCAGCATTTT. Translated: CASSLFSGLGNQPQHF.

The chain joins TRBV5-1 to TRBJ1-2; unclear D gene. The germline V and J ends were trimmed by 3 bases and 3 bases, with 12 bases remaining between them. There are 14 residues in the CDR3. Germline values: CDR1 SGHRS, CDR2 YFSETQ. The CDR3 region has the DNA TGCGCCAGCAGCTCCTCGGGTGGGGACTATGGCTACACCTTC. Residues: CASSSSGGDYGYTF. Full variable domain (missing parts from reference TRBV5-1 and TRBJ1-2): KAGVTQTPRYLIKTRGQQVTLSCSPISGHRSVSWYQQTPGQGLQFLFEYFSETQRNKGNFPGRFSGRQFSNSRSEMNVSTLELGDSALYLCASSSSGGDYGYTFGSGTRLTVV.

J is TRBJ2-2 and V is TRBV7-9; 15 bases line up with TRBD2. This CDR3 is built from 19 residues. Germline assignment: CDR1 SEHNR and CDR2 FQNEAQ (reference sequence). V trimming: 5 bases; J trimming: 2 bases; junction bases outside the gene matches: 9. The CDR3 nucleotides read TGTGCCAGCAGCCCCCTCGGACTAGCGGGGGGGATCAACACCGGGGAGCTGTTTTTT. Translated: CASSPLGLAGGINTGELFF.

J is TRBJ2-2 and V is TRBV4-1; D is possibly TRBD1 (5 bases). CDR1 is MGHRA, CDR2 YSYEKL, per germline. Deletions cut 2 bases from V and 3 bases from J, with 10 bases between. The CDR3 length is 15 residues. The CDR3 here is CASSQPARDTGELFF. CDR3 DNA sequence: TGCGCCAGCAGCCAACCCGCCAGGGACACCGGGGAGCTGTTTTTT.

The chain has TRBV11-2 and TRBJ1-1; tentatively, D is TRBD1 (5 bases). The length of the CDR3 is 15 residues. CDR1 is SGHAT, CDR2 FQNNGV, per germline. Trimming pared 1 base from V and 4 bases from J, leaving 13 bases between. The CDR3 DNA follows: TGTGCCAGCAGCTTAGTTAACAGGACCGTCACTGAAGCTTTCTTT. Its translation is CASSLVNRTVTEAFF.

This clone occurred a few times. CDR3 coding DNA: TGTGCCAGTAGTATGGGGGGGCTCTACGAGCAGTACTTC. Translation gives CASSMGGLYEQYF. The chain recombines TRBV19 with TRBJ2-7, with D tentatively TRBD2 (7 bases). Trimming took off 3 bases at V and 3 bases at J, with 9 bases between the two ends. The CDR3 contains 13 residues. Germline V gene data show CDR1 as LNHDA and CDR2 as SQIVND (reference sequence).

This clone showed up just once. V gene TRBV7-6 combines with J gene TRBJ2-3; 8 bases agree with TRBD2. CDR1 is SGHVS, CDR2 FNYEAQ, per germline. CDR3 size: 14 residues. After removal of 5 bases from V and 7 bases from J, the junction contained 8 bases not matched to a gene. The chain's CDR3 is CASSHPGGVNTQYF. As DNA, the CDR3 is TGTGCCAGCAGCCATCCGGGGGGGGTAAATACGCAGTATTTT.

A few counts support this clone. This chain connects TRBV11-2 to TRBJ1-2, with D tentatively TRBD1 (6 bases). In germline, CDR1 is SGHAT, CDR2 FQNNGV. Trimming pared 5 bases from V and 7 bases from J, leaving 14 bases between. This CDR3 comprises 13 residues. The CDR3 sequence: CASSLTTGSGYTF. The CDR3 coding sequence is TGTGCCAGCAGCCTGACGACAGGCTCTGGCTACACCTTC.

CDR3 DNA: TGTGCCAGCAGAGGGACAGGGGTCACCGGGGAGCTGTTTTTT. Translation gives CASRGTGVTGELFF. The chain has TRBV6-6 and TRBJ2-2; TRBD1 matches 10 bases. Germline assignment: CDR1 MNHNY and CDR2 SVGAGI (reference sequence). This CDR3 comprises 14 residues. The trim removed 6 bases at V and 4 bases at J, leaving 2 bases unmatched.

This sequence joins TRBV2 and TRBJ2-1, with 11 bases identical to TRBD2. J was trimmed by 4 bases and V by 4 bases; bases with no gene match: 3. In germline, CDR1 is SNHLY, CDR2 FYNNEI. The CDR3 loop spans 15 amino acids. CDR3 in amino acids: CASSAGTSGYNEQFF. The CDR3 coding sequence is TGTGCCAGCAGTGCAGGGACTAGCGGTTACAATGAGCAGTTCTTC.

The rearrangement links TRBV15 to TRBJ1-5; D remains ambiguous. Trimming took 4 bases from V and 0 from J, leaving 13 bases between them. Germline CDR1 reads LNHNV; CDR2 reads YYDKDF (reference sequence). The CDR3 covers 16 residues. The CDR3 is CATSTGGGYSNQPQHF. Here the CDR3 DNA reads TGTGCCACCAGCACCGGTGGAGGGTATAGCAATCAGCCCCAGCATTTT.

This clone was detected a few times. V and J are TRBV7-9 and TRBJ1-2; tentative D call: TRBD1 (6 bases). Germline V gives CDR1 SEHNR, CDR2 FQNEAQ (reference sequence). V dropped 5 bases and J dropped 6 bases, with 13 bases sitting between them. This CDR3 is built from 13 residues. The CDR3 DNA follows: TGTGCCAGCAGCATTCTGGGGGCGGATGGCTACACCTTC. Translation gives CASSILGADGYTF.

The chain employs TRBV5-5 and TRBJ2-2, with D uncertain. This CDR3 is 13 amino acids long. V was cut by 7 bases and J by 1 base, with 8 bases left in between. Germline CDR1 is SGHKS and CDR2 is YYEKEE (reference sequence). The chain's CDR3 is CASRSLNTGELFF. Written as DNA, the CDR3 is TGTGCCAGCCGGAGCTTGAACACCGGGGAGCTGTTTTTT.

This chain joins TRBV7-9 and TRBJ2-3, with D possibly being TRBD1 (5 bases). CDR1 is SEHNR and CDR2 is FQNEAQ in the germline V gene (reference sequence). The CDR3 sequence is 17 residues long. The V and J ends lost 4 bases and 0 bases respectively, with 17 bases between them. In DNA form, the CDR3 reads TGTGCCAGCAGCTCGACGGAGCAGGGCCTAAGCACAGATACGCAGTATTTT. Translated, it gives CASSSTEQGLSTDTQYF.

The chain couples TRBV18 to TRBJ1-3; unclear D gene. Germline assignment: CDR1 KGHSH and CDR2 LQKENI. The CDR3 has 14 amino acids. Trimming took 4 bases from V and 7 from J, leaving 14 bases between them. CDR3 amino acids: CASSLTEALNTIYF. The CDR3 DNA reads TGTGCCAGCTCACTCACAGAGGCTTTGAACACCATATATTTT.

The chain uses TRBV2 and TRBJ1-5; TRBD1 matches 11 bases. The V gene end was trimmed by 6 bases and the J gene end by 3 bases; junction bases not matched to a gene: 4. The CDR3 consists of 15 residues. Germline V CDR1 and CDR2: SNHLY, FYNNEI. The CDR3 loop reads CASRGTGGDNQPQHF. In nucleotides, the CDR3 is TGTGCCAGCAGGGGGACAGGGGGGGACAATCAGCCCCAGCATTTT.

This clone was seen a single time. The chain links TRBV7-6 to TRBJ2-5, with 8 bases matching TRBD2. The V gene's germline CDR1 is SGHVS and CDR2 FNYEAQ. V was pared by 1 base and J by 7 bases, with 5 bases of the junction left unmatched. CDR3 size: 14 residues. CDR3 in DNA: TGTGCCAGCAGCTTAGGCGGGACTAGAAGGACCCAGTACTTC. This encodes CASSLGGTRRTQYF.

The rearrangement uses TRBV9 and TRBJ1-1; 7 nucleotides match TRBD1. Per the germline V gene, CDR1 is SGDLS and CDR2 is YYNGEE. The length of the CDR3 is 15 residues. Trimming took 4 bases from V and 1 from J; bases not matched to a gene: 7. CDR3 residues: CASSTATGRNTEAFF. The CDR3 region has the DNA TGTGCCAGCAGCACGGCGACAGGGAGGAACACTGAAGCTTTCTTT.

The rearrangement uses TRBV28 and TRBJ2-1; tentatively, D is TRBD2 (6 bases). The CDR3 loop spans 17 amino acids. Germline V CDR1 and CDR2: MDHEN, SYDVKM. Deletions cut 2 bases from V and 4 bases from J, with 18 bases between. This CDR3 is CASSLRRGLGIYNEQFF. Here the CDR3 DNA reads TGTGCCAGCAGTTTACGCCGGGGACTGGGAATTTACAATGAGCAGTTCTTC.